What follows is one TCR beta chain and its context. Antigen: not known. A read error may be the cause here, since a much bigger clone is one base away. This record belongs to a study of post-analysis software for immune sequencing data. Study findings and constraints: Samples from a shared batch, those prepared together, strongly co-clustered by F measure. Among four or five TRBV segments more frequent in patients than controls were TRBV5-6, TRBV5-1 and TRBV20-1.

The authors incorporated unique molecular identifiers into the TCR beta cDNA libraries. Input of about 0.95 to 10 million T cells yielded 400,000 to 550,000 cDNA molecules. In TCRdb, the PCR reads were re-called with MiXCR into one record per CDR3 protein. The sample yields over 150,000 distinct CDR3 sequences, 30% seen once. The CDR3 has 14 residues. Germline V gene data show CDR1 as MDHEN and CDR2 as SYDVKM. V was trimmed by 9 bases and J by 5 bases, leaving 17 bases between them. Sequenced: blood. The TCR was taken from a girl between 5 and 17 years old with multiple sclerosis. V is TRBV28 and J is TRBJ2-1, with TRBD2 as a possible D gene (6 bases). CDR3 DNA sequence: TGTGCCAGTCAAGACCGCGGGGTAGACAATGAGCAGTTCTTC. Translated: CASQDRGVDNEQFF.